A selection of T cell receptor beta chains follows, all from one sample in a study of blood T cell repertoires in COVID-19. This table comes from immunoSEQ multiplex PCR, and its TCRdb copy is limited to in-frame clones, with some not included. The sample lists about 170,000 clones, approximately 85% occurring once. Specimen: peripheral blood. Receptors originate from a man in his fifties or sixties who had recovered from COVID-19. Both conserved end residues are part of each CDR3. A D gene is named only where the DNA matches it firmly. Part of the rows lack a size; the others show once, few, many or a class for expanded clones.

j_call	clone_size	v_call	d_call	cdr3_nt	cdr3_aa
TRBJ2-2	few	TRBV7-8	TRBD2	TGTGCCAGCAAAGAGAAGACTAGCGGGGGGTCGGGGAACACCGGGGAGCTGTTTTTT	CASKEKTSGGSGNTGELFF
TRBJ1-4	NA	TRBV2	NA	TGTGCCAGCAGTGTCCAGATTAATGAAAAACTGTTTTTT	CASSVQINEKLFF
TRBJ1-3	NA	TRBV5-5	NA	TGTGCCAGCAGCTTGGTAGACATAGGAAACACCATATATTTT	CASSLVDIGNTIYF
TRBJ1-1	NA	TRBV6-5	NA	TGTGCCAGCAGTTACAAGGGAGAGAACACTGAAGCTTTCTTT	CASSYKGENTEAFF
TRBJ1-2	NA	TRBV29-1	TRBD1	TGCAGCGTTGGAGCCCTGGACAGGCCTCCGAACTATGGCTACACCTTC	CSVGALDRPPNYGYTF
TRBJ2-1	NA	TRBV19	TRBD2	TGTGCCAGTAGTCGGCTAGCGGGGGCCTACAATGAGCAGTTCTTC	CASSRLAGAYNEQFF
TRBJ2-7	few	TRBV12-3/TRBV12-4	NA	TGTGCCAGCACCCACGAGAATACCCACGAGCAGTACTTC	CASTHENTHEQYF
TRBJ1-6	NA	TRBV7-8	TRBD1	TGTGCCAGCAGCGGCCGGGACAGTGACTATTCACCCCTCCACTTT	CASSGRDSDYSPLHF
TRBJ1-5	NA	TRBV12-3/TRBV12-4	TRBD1	TGTGCCAGCAGTTTGACAGGGGTTCAGCCCCAGCATTTT	CASSLTGVQPQHF
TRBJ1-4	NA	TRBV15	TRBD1	TGTGCCACCAGCAGAATCCCCCGGGACAGGGTTGCTAATGAAAAACTGTTTTTT	CATSRIPRDRVANEKLFF
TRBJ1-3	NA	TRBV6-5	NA	TGTGCCAGCAGTTATTCGCGCGCCCCTGGAAACACCATATATTTT	CASSYSRAPGNTIYF
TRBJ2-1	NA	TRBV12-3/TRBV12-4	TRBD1	TGTGCCAGCAGCCAGGGACAGTTTCTGGAGCAGTTCTTC	CASSQGQFLEQFF
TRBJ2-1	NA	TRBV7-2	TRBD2	TGTGCCAGCAGCCAAGAGGGAGGGTATGAGCAGTTCTTC	CASSQEGGYEQFF